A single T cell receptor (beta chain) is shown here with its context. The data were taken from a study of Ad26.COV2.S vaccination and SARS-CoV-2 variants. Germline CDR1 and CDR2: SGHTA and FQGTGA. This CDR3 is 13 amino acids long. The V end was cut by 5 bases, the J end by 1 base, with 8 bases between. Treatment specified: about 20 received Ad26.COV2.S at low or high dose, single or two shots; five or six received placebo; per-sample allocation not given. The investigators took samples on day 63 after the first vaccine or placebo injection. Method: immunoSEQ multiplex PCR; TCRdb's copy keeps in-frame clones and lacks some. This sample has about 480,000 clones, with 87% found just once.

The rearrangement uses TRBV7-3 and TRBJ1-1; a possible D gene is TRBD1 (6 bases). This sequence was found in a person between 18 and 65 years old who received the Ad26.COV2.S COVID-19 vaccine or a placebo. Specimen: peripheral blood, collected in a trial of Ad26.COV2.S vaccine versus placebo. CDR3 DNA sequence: TGTGCCAGCAGCCGACAGGAGAACACTGAAGCTTTCTTT. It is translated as CASSRQENTEAFF.